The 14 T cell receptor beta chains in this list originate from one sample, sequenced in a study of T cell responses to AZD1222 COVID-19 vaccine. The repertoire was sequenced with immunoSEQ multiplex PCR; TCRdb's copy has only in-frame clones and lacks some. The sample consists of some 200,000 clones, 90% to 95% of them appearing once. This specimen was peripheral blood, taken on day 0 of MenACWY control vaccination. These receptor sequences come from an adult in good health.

As DNA, the CDR3 is TGTGCCAGCCAGGGGTATAATTCACCCCTCCACTTT. Amino acids: CASQGYNSPLHF. The chain links TRBV27 to TRBJ1-6; possibly TRBD1 for D (6 bases). Germline V lookup: CDR1 MNHEY, CDR2 SMNVEV (reference sequence). This CDR3 region has 12 residues. V shed 8 bases and J shed 4 bases, with 6 bases lying between them.

The CDR3 is CASSNQQYPSLPDTQYF. CDR3 bases: TGTGCCAGCAGTAACCAGCAGTACCCATCCCTCCCGGATACGCAGTATTTT. The chain carries TRBV5-4 and TRBJ2-3, with D uncertain. The CDR3 spans 17 residues. The germline V gene encodes CDR1 SGHNT and CDR2 YYREEE (reference sequence). V shed 5 bases and J shed 6 bases, with 25 bases lying between them.

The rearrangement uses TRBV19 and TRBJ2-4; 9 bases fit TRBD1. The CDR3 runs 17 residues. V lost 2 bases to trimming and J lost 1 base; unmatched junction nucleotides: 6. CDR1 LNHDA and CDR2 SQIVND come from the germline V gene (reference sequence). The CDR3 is CASSIWGQGSAKNIQYF. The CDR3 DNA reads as TGTGCCAGTAGTATATGGGGACAGGGCAGCGCCAAAAACATTCAGTACTTC.

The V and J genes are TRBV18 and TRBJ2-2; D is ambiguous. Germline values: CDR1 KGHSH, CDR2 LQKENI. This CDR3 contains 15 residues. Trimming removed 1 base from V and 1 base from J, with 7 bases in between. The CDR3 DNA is TGTGCCAGCTCACCACTGGGTCTGAACACCGGGGAGCTGTTTTTT. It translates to CASSPLGLNTGELFF.

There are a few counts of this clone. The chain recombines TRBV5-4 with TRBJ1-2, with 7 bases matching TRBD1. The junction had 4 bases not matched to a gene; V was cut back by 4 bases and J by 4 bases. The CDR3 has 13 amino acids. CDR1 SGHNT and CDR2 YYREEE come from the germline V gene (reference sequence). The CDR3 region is CASSPGTAYGYTF. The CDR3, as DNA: TGTGCCAGCAGCCCCGGGACAGCCTATGGCTACACCTTC. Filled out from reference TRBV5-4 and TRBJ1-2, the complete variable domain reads ETGVTQSPTHLIKTRGQQVTLRCSSQSGHNTVSWYQQALGQGPQFIFQYYREEENGRGNFPPRFSGLQFPNYSSELNVNALELDDSALYLCASSPGTAYGYTFGSGTRLTVV.

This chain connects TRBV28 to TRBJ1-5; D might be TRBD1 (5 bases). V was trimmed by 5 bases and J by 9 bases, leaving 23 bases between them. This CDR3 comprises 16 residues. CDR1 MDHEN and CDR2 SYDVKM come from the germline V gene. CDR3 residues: CASSIAGTAKGVPQHF. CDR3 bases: TGTGCCAGCAGTATAGCCGGGACCGCCAAAGGTGTGCCCCAGCATTTT.

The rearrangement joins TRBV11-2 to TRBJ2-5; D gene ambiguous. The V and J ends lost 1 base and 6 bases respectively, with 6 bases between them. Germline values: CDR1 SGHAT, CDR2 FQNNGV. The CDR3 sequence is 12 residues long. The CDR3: CASSLGQKTQYF. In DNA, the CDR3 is TGTGCCAGCAGCTTAGGGCAAAAGACCCAGTACTTC.

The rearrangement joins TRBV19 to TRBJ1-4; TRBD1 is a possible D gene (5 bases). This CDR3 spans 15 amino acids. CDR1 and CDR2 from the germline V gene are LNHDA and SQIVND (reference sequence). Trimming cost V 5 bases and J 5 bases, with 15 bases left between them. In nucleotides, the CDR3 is TGTGCCAGTAGTGGCCGGGGGAGAGGGAATGAAAAACTGTTTTTT. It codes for CASSGRGRGNEKLFF. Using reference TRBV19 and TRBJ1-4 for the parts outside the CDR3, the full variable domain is DGGITQSPKYLFRKEGQNVTLSCEQNLNHDAMYWYRQDPGQGLRLIYYSQIVNDFQKGDIAEGYSVSREKKESFPLTVTSAQKNPTAFYLCASSGRGRGNEKLFFGSGTQLSVL.

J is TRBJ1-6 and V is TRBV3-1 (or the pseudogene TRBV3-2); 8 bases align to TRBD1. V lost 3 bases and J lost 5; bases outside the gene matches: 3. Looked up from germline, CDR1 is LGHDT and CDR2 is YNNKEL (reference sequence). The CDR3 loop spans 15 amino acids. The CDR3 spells CASSHRTGNNSPLHF. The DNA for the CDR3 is TGTGCCAGCAGCCATCGGACAGGGAATAATTCACCCCTCCACTTT.

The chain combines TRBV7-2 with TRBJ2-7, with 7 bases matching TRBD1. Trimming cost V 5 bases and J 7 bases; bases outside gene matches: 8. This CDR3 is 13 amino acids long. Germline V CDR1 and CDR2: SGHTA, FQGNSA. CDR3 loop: CASSRKQGREQYF. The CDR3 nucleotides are TGTGCCAGCAGCCGAAAACAGGGGCGGGAGCAGTACTTC.

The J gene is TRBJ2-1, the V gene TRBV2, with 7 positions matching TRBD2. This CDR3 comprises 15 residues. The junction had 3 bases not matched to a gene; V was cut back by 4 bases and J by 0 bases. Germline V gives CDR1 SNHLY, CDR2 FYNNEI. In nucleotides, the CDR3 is TGTGCCAGCAGTGCCCTAGCGGTCTCCTACAATGAGCAGTTCTTC. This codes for CASSALAVSYNEQFF.

CDR3 in amino acids: CASSPDRSSTDTQYF. CDR3 in DNA: TGTGCCAGCAGCCCCGACAGATCTAGCACAGATACGCAGTATTTT. The V and J genes are TRBV7-3 and TRBJ2-3, with D possibly matching TRBD1 (5 bases). This CDR3 spans 15 amino acids. Trimming cost V 5 bases and J 0 bases, with 12 bases left between them. Germline V gene data show CDR1 as SGHTA and CDR2 as FQGTGA.

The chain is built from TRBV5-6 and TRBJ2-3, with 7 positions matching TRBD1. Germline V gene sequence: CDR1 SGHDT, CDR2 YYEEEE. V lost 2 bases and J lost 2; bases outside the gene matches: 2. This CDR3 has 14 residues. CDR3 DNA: TGTGCCAGCAGCTTAGGGGGCGCCACAGATACGCAGTATTTT. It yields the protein CASSLGGATDTQYF.

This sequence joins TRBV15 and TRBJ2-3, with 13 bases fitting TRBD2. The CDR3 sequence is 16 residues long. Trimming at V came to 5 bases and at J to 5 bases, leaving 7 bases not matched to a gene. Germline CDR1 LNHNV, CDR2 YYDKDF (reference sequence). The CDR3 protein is CATSVHGTSGVDTQYF. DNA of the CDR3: TGTGCCACCAGCGTACACGGGACTAGCGGGGTAGATACGCAGTATTTT.